The clone carrying this T cell receptor (beta chain) was seen only a few times. Its antigen remains unidentified. Method: immunoSEQ multiplex PCR; TCRdb's copy keeps in-frame clones and lacks some. The sample shows 650,000 to 750,000 clones, roughly 70% of them seen only once. The sample originates from a study of shared clonotypes between healthy human individuals. Whole-study context: Two female and three male donors aged 18 to 49 were enrolled.

The trim removed 6 bases at V and 6 bases at J, leaving 9 bases unmatched. The CDR3 spans 15 residues. Germline V lookup: CDR1 LNHDA, CDR2 SQIVND (reference sequence). Regarding the study as a whole: Shared clonotypes across all four donors exceeded non-shared ones in generation probability.

This sequence originates from a woman aged 25 to 39 in good health. The sample consisted of memory CD4+ T cells sorted from blood. Indicated subset: CD45RA-negative fraction. V gene TRBV19 combines with J gene TRBJ2-7; 12 bases map to TRBD2. The CDR3 bases are TGTGCCAGTAGCGTTGGGACTAGCGGGTTGGGCGAGCAGTACTTC. Translating gives CASSVGTSGLGEQYF.